This T cell receptor (beta chain) came from a study of shared clonotypes between healthy human individuals. Only in-frame clones appear in the TCRdb table, and some are missing; sequencing was by immunoSEQ multiplex PCR. This table has about 2.1 million clones, 80% to 95% appearing once. Naive CD8 populations comprised CD45RO-negative cells positively selected for CCR7, excluding terminally differentiated effector memory CD45RA+ cells. The specimen sequenced was naive CD8+ T cells from PBMCs. This TCR came from a young man in good health. Some clones in this sample may be carry-over from other donors' samples.

CDR3 amino acids: CSVDGSGRVNEQFF. The CDR3 bases are TGCAGCGTTGACGGTAGCGGGAGGGTCAATGAGCAGTTCTTC. V gene TRBV29-1 combines with J gene TRBJ2-1; 11 bases map to TRBD2. With 3 bases clipped from V and 6 bases from J, the junction kept 4 bases outside the gene matches. CDR3 length: 14 residues. Germline V gene data show CDR1 as SQVTM and CDR2 as ANQGSEA.